The next 22 T cell receptor beta chains were all read from a single sample in a study of liver allograft versus peripheral blood T cells. Study-level information: The authors compared T cell receptor repertoires in transplanted livers with those in the peripheral blood of recipients.

Via MiXCR, TCRdb re-called the reads, giving one row per CDR3 protein. The repertoire includes approximately 15,000 distinct CDR3 sequences, 20% to 25% of them detected once, and about an eighth sits in the top ten. All receptors come from a human patient who had a liver transplant. Among the T cells, some may be from the graft donor.

Notes on this clonotype: With a much larger clone just one base away, this may be a read error. The V call is TRBV6-2 or TRBV6-3, the J call TRBJ2-3; the match to TRBD2 covers 9 bases. Looked up from germline, CDR1 is MNHEY and CDR2 is SVGEGT. V trimming: 0 bases; J trimming: 7 bases; junction bases outside the gene matches: 5. CDR3 size: 15 residues. The CDR3 here is CASSYSGLAVNTQYF. CDR3 coding DNA: TGTGCCAGCAGTTACTCGGGACTAGCTGTGAATACGCAGTATTTT.

Note on this clonotype: An end of the junction differs from the germline gene, which may be a read error. The V and J genes are TRBV6-1 and TRBJ1-5; D may be TRBD1 (5 bases). The V gene's germline CDR1 is MNHNS and CDR2 SASEGT. The CDR3 is made up of 14 amino acids. CDR3 amino acids: CASSAGTGDEPQHF. In DNA, the CDR3 is TGTGCCAGTAGTGCCGGGACTGGGGATGAGCCCCAGCATTTT.

CDR3 bases: TGTGCCAGCAGTGCCTTGGTCGCCAACAATGAGCAGTTCTTC. It translates to CASSALVANNEQFF. The J gene is TRBJ2-1, the V gene TRBV9; D remains unclear. CDR1 and CDR2 from the germline V gene are SGDLS and YYNGEE. The CDR3 sequence is 14 residues long. With 5 bases removed from V and 5 bases from J, the gap between germline ends came to 14 bases.

This clonotype is deemed medium-sized (0.01 to 0.1%). V gene TRBV10-3 combines with J gene TRBJ1-1; D is uncertain. Looked up from germline, CDR1 is ENHRY and CDR2 is SYGVKD. This CDR3 region has 14 residues. The V and J ends lost 1 base and 3 bases respectively, with 9 bases between them. The CDR3 loop reads CAISEFGEDTEAFF. CDR3 nucleotide sequence: TGTGCCATCAGTGAGTTCGGGGAGGACACTGAAGCTTTCTTT.

Relative to its sample, this clonotype is medium-sized. V is TRBV15 and J is TRBJ1-2; 8 bases are a match to TRBD1. Germline V lookup: CDR1 LNHNV, CDR2 YYDKDF (reference sequence). CDR3 length: 15 residues. The trim removed 1 base at V and 5 bases at J, leaving 6 bases unmatched. In DNA form, the CDR3 reads TGTGCCACCAGCAGAGGAGGACAGGGAAGGTATGGCTACACCTTC. Amino acid sequence: CATSRGGQGRYGYTF.

There are a few counts of this clonotype. V gene TRBV6-2 or TRBV6-3 combines with J gene TRBJ2-7; D perhaps matches TRBD2 (5 bases). Germline lookup yields CDR1 MNHEY and CDR2 SVGEGT. CDR3 length: 15 amino acids. Trimming cost V 6 bases and J 4 bases, with 19 bases left between them. CDR3 sequence (DNA): TGTGCCAGCAGCCTCCTACGGGGAGTGCGTTACGAGCAGTACTTC. It encodes CASSLLRGVRYEQYF.

In this sample, this clonotype is medium-sized. V gene TRBV6-6 combines with J gene TRBJ2-1; possibly TRBD2 for D (6 bases). V was cut by 2 bases and J by 7 bases, with 6 bases left in between. Germline V gives CDR1 MNHNY, CDR2 SVGAGI (reference sequence). The CDR3 runs to 12 residues. CDR3 loop: CASSYGGNEQFF. The CDR3 DNA is TGTGCCAGCAGTTACGGGGGGAATGAGCAGTTCTTC.

The CDR3 nucleotides read TGTGCCAGCAGCCCTTCCCTGGACAGACGGACTGAAGCTTTCTTT. Translation: CASSPSLDRRTEAFF. J is TRBJ1-1 and V is TRBV7-9; D is perhaps TRBD1 (6 bases). This CDR3 spans 15 amino acids. CDR1 SEHNR and CDR2 FQNEAQ come from the germline V gene (reference sequence). Trimming cost V 5 bases and J 5 bases, with 18 bases left between them.

The rearrangement links TRBV12-3 or TRBV12-4 to TRBJ2-7; a weak D match, TRBD1 (5 bases). This CDR3 is built from 14 residues. V lost 6 bases and J 6 bases, leaving 18 bases between the germline ends. Here the CDR3 reads CASSIAPRVGEQYF. In DNA, the CDR3 is TGTGCCAGCAGCATAGCCCCCAGGGTCGGCGAGCAGTACTTC.

Details on this clonotype: The missing conserved phenylalanine or tryptophan at the end of this CDR3 makes a read error likely. This sequence joins TRBV7-2 and TRBJ1-2; TRBD1 might be the D (5 bases). From germline, CDR1 is SGHTA and CDR2 FQGNSA. The CDR3 loop spans 15 amino acids. Trimming removed 5 bases at V and 4 bases at J, with 17 bases between. The CDR3 DNA reads TGTGCCAGCAGCCTCTCAGGGCAGGGATTCTATGGCTACACCATC. Amino acid sequence: CASSLSGQGFYGYTI.

This clonotype was detected a few times. The J gene is TRBJ1-6, the V gene TRBV6-5; 7 bases align to TRBD1. J gave up 6 bases and V 6 bases, and 8 bases lay outside the gene matches. Germline CDR1 reads MNHEY; CDR2 reads SVGAGI. The CDR3 covers 15 residues. CDR3 region: CASRKGTGVNSPLHF. The CDR3 coding sequence is TGTGCCAGCAGAAAGGGAACAGGGGTTAATTCACCCCTCCACTTT.

The V call is TRBV7-9, the J call TRBJ2-2; 8 nucleotides align to TRBD2. Germline values: CDR1 SEHNR, CDR2 FQNEAQ (reference sequence). The length of the CDR3 is 15 residues. J gave up 4 bases and V 1 base, and 2 bases lay outside the gene matches. The CDR3 sequence is CASSLVGRVTGELFF. DNA for the CDR3: TGTGCCAGCAGCTTAGTCGGGAGGGTCACCGGGGAGCTGTTTTTT.

The CDR3 DNA reads TGTGCCAGCACCGGCTCACCCGGACAGGGATATGGCTACACCTTC. Amino acids: CASTGSPGQGYGYTF. The chain recombines TRBV7-9 with TRBJ1-2, with 8 positions matching TRBD1. The J segment lost 5 bases and the V segment lost 7 bases, leaving 12 bases of the junction unmatched. The CDR3 runs 15 residues. Per the germline V gene, CDR1 is SEHNR and CDR2 is FQNEAQ (reference sequence).

By share, this clonotype counts as medium-sized. The chain's CDR3 is CASSNRVVSEQYF. CDR3 in DNA: TGTGCCAGTAGTAATAGGGTCGTGTCGGAGCAGTACTTC. The chain couples TRBV19 to TRBJ2-7; D ambiguous. V was shortened by 4 bases and J by 7 bases, with 14 bases between the two germline ends. The CDR3 covers 13 residues. Looked up from germline, CDR1 is LNHDA and CDR2 is SQIVND (reference sequence).

The V and J genes are TRBV12-5 and TRBJ1-2; no definite D call. V lost 7 bases to trimming and J lost 3 bases, with 12 bases between them. CDR1 is LGHNT and CDR2 is FRNRAP in the germline V gene. The CDR3 is 13 residues long. CDR3 sequence: CASVGESDYGYTF. Written as DNA, the CDR3 is TGTGCTAGTGTCGGGGAGTCGGACTATGGCTACACCTTC.

In its sample, this clonotype ranks as medium-sized. CDR3 DNA: TGTGCCAGCAGCCTAGTACAGGGGACGGGTTCACCCCTCCACTTT. Protein sequence: CASSLVQGTGSPLHF. The V gene is TRBV6-5, the J gene TRBJ1-6; TRBD1 aligns across 7 bases. The trim removed 6 bases at V and 9 bases at J, leaving 11 bases unmatched. Germline values: CDR1 MNHEY, CDR2 SVGAGI. There are 15 residues in the CDR3.

The chain employs TRBV30 and TRBJ2-5; D is undetermined. V lost 2 bases and J lost 5, with 9 bases in between. The CDR3 has 12 amino acids. Germline assignment: CDR1 GTSNPN and CDR2 SVGIG (reference sequence). In DNA, the CDR3 is TGTGCCTGGAGTTGGTACGAGGAGACCCAGTACTTC. This encodes CAWSWYEETQYF.

The J gene is TRBJ1-5, the V gene TRBV5-4; possible D gene TRBD1, 6 bases. Germline-derived CDR1 and CDR2 are SGHNT and YYREEE (reference sequence). V lost 0 bases and J lost 3, with 10 bases in between. The CDR3 spans 15 residues. The CDR3 spells CASSLDRANNQPQHF. The DNA of the CDR3 is TGTGCCAGCAGCTTGGACAGGGCTAACAATCAGCCCCAGCATTTT.

This clonotype is medium-sized in the sample. The J gene is TRBJ2-5, the V gene TRBV18; no definite D call. From germline, CDR1 is KGHSH and CDR2 LQKENI. Trimming took off 1 base at V and 5 bases at J, with 2 bases between the two ends. CDR3 size: 11 residues. The CDR3 region is CASSPRETQYF. CDR3 sequence (DNA): TGTGCCAGCTCACCACGGGAGACCCAGTACTTC.

The genes are TRBV5-1 and TRBJ1-5, with TRBD1 matching over 10 bases. Germline trimming cut 3 bases from V and 7 bases from J; bases unmatched to any gene: 7. CDR1 SGHRS and CDR2 YFSETQ come from the germline V gene. CDR3 size: 15 residues. CDR3 coding DNA: TGCGCCAGCAGCTCGGGGGACAGGGGAGGACAGCCCCAGCATTTT. This translates into CASSSGDRGGQPQHF.

By its share, this clonotype is medium-sized. V gene TRBV29-1 combines with J gene TRBJ2-5, with 8 nucleotides matching TRBD2. The germline gives CDR1 SQVTM, CDR2 ANQGSEA. Trimming cost V 5 bases and J 5 bases; bases outside gene matches: 4. This CDR3 contains 12 residues. CDR3 loop: CSVRPSGETQYF. CDR3 nucleotides: TGCAGCGTTCGGCCTAGCGGGGAGACCCAGTACTTC. Filled out from reference TRBV29-1 and TRBJ2-5, the complete variable domain reads SAVISQKPSRDICQRGTSLTIQCQVDSQVTMMFWYRQQPGQSLTLIATANQGSEATYESGFVIDKFPISRPNLTFSTLTVSNMSPEDSSIYLCSVRPSGETQYFGPGTRLLVL.

This chain uses TRBV7-2 with TRBJ2-5; 8 bases line up with TRBD1. This CDR3 is built from 14 residues. From germline, CDR1 is SGHTA and CDR2 FQGNSA. V lost 7 bases to trimming and J lost 2 bases; unmatched junction nucleotides: 6. In DNA form, the CDR3 reads TGTGCCAGCACCTCGCAGGGGGCGCAAGAGACCCAGTACTTC. It codes for CASTSQGAQETQYF.